This TCR beta chain originates from a study of blood T cell repertoires in COVID-19. TCRdb's copy holds only in-frame clones and misses some; the assay was immunoSEQ multiplex PCR. The data show hundreds of thousands of clones, 83% seen once. This CDR3 spans 13 amino acids. J was trimmed by 1 base and V by 7 bases; bases with no gene match: 2. CDR1 and CDR2 (germline): SQVTM, ANQGSEA. The sequenced material came from PBMCs or T cells enriched from blood (not recorded which). The sequence derives from a woman aged 50 to 60 who had been exposed to COVID-19. The chain employs TRBV29-1 and TRBJ2-2; 8 bases agree with TRBD1. CDR3 bases: TGCAGCGGAGGACAGGGGAACACCGGGGAGCTGTTTTTT. Translating it yields CSGGQGNTGELFF.